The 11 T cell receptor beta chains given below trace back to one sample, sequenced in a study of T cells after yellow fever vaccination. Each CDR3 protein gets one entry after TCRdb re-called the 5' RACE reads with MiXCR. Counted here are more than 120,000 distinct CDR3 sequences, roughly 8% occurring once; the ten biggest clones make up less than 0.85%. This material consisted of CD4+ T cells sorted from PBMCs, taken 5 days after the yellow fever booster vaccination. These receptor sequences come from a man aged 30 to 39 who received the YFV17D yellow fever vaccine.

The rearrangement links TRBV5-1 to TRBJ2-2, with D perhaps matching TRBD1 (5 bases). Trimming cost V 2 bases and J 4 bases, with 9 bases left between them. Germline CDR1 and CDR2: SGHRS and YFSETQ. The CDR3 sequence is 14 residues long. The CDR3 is CASSFRGFTGELFF. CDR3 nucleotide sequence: TGCGCCAGCAGCTTTAGGGGTTTCACCGGGGAGCTGTTTTTT.

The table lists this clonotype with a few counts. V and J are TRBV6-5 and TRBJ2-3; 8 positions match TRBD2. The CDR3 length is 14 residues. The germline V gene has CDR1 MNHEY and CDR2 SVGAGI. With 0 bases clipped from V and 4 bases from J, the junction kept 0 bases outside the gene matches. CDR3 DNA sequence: TGTGCCAGCAGTTACTCCGGGGGGGCAGATACGCAGTATTTT. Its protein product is CASSYSGGADTQYF.

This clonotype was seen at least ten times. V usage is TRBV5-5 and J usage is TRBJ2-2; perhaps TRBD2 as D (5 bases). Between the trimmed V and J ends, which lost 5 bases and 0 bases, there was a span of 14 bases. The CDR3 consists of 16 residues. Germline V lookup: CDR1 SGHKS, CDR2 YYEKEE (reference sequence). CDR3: CASSFEGYTNTGELFF. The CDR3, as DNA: TGTGCCAGCAGTTTTGAGGGCTACACGAACACCGGGGAGCTGTTTTTT.

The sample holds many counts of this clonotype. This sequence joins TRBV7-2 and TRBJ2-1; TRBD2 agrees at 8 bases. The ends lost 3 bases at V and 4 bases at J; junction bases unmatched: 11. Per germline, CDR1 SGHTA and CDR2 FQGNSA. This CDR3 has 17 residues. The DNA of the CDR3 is TGTGCCAGCAGCTTCGGGGCGGGAGGACGGTATTACAATGAGCAGTTCTTC. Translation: CASSFGAGGRYYNEQFF.

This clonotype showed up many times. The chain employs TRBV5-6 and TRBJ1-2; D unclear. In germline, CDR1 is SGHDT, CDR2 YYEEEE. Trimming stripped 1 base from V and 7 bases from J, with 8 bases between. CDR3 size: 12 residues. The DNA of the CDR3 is TGTGCCAGCAGCTTGACCGTTGGTGGCTACACCTTC. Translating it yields CASSLTVGGYTF.

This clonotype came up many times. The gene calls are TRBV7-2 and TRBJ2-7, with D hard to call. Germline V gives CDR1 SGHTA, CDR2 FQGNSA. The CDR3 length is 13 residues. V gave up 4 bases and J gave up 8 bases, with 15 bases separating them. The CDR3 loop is CASSWMAQEQQYF. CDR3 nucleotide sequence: TGTGCCAGCAGCTGGATGGCCCAAGAGCAGCAGTACTTC.

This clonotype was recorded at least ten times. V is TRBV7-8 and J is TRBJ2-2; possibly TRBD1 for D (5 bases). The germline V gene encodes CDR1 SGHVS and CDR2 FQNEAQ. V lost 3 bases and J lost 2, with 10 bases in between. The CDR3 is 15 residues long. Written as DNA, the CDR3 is TGTGCCAGCAGCTTTATGGGGCCTAACACCGGGGAGCTGTTTTTT. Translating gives CASSFMGPNTGELFF.

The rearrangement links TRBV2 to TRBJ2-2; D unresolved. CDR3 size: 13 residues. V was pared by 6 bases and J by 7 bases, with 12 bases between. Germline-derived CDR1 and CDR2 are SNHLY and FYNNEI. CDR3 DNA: TGTGCCAGCAGAATTCGAGAGGTCGGGGAGCTGTTTTTT. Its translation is CASRIREVGELFF.

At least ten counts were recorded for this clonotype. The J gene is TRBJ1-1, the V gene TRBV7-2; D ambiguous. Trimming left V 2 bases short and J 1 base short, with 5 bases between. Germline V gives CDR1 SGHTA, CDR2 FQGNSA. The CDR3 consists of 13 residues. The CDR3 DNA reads TGTGCCAGCAGCTTACGAAGGAACACTGAAGCTTTCTTT. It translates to CASSLRRNTEAFF. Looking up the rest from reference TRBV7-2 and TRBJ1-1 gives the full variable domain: GAGVSQSPSNKVTEKGKDVELRCDPISGHTALYWYRQSLGQGLEFLIYFQGNSAPDKSGLPSDRFSAERTGGSVSTLTIQRTQQEDSAVYLCASSLRRNTEAFFGQGTRLTVV.

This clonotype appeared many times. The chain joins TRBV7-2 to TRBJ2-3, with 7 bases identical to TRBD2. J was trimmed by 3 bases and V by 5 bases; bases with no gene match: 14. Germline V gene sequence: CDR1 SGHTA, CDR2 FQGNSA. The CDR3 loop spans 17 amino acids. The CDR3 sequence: CASSPRGSGGGTDTQYF. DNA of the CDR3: TGTGCCAGCAGCCCACGTGGGTCGGGAGGCGGAACAGATACGCAGTATTTT.

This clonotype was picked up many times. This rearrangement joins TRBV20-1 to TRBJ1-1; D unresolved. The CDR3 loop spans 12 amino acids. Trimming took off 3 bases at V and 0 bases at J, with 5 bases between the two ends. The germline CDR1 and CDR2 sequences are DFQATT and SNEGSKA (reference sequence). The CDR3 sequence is CSASQVNTEAFF. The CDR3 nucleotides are TGCAGTGCTAGCCAAGTGAACACTGAAGCTTTCTTT.